The source of this TCR beta chain is a study of T cells in Graves' hyperthyroidism and ophthalmopathy. Patients counted as stable if ophthalmopathy did not develop within 18 months. Uncontrolled infection, other autoimmune disease, pregnancy or lactation led to exclusion. The V gene lost 4 bases and the J gene lost 7 bases, with 16 bases spanning the gap. CDR1 is SQVTM, CDR2 ANQGSEA, per germline. The CDR3 is 13 residues long. In its sample, this clonotype was seen many times. The antigen remains unidentified. Amplified TCR beta CDR3 regions derived from RNA transcripts. A set of HTBI primers served as the primers for a first-round RT-PCR of the TCR CDR3. TCRdb re-analysed the multiplex PCR reads in MiXCR, keeping a single row per CDR3 protein. The table includes roughly 100,000 distinct CDR3 sequences, approximately 50% detected once. Study-wide points: Through a model of 13 V-J features, ophthalmopathy was separated from stable hyperthyroidism.

The material sequenced was blood. This sequence was found in a man aged 40-49 years with Graves' hyperthyroidism. This chain links TRBV29-1 with TRBJ1-2; no reliable D call. CDR3 in amino acids: CSVVGMASSGYTF. CDR3 sequence (DNA): TGCAGCGTTGTCGGGATGGCCTCATCTGGCTACACCTTC.